This T cell receptor (beta chain) was recorded in a study of T cell responses to AZD1222 COVID-19 vaccine. Clones were sequenced by immunoSEQ multiplex PCR, and TCRdb holds only the in-frame ones, with some missing. The sample includes approximately 52,000 clones, around 90% of them seen just once. Trimming pared 4 bases from V and 6 bases from J, leaving 9 bases between. The CDR3 is 12 amino acids. CDR1 LGHDT and CDR2 YNNKEL come from the germline V gene (reference sequence). The source is an adult who received the AZD1222 COVID-19 vaccine. Sequenced here: peripheral blood, sampled 28 days after the second AZD1222 dose. The chain recombines TRBV3-1 (or the pseudogene TRBV3-2) with TRBJ1-1, with D tentatively TRBD1 (5 bases). The CDR3 DNA reads as TGTGCCAGCAGCCTAAGGGGCTCTGAAGCTTTCTTT. Protein: CASSLRGSEAFF.